One sample yielded the 11 T cell receptor beta chains listed below, sequenced in a study of tumor-infiltrating lymphocytes in primary liver carcinoma. Synthesis of TCR beta cDNA was carried out from 500 ng total RNA with a constant-region primer. Three-round nested multiplex PCR performed with slightly modified ARM-PCR produced the TCR beta libraries. In the first two PCR rounds, TRBV1-TRBV30 forward primers were paired with a C-beta reverse primer, and each round lasted approximately 9 cycles. In TCRdb, the multiplex PCR reads were re-called with MiXCR into one record per CDR3 protein. The sample has about 120,000 distinct CDR3 sequences, around 65% seen once. Co-extraction of RNA and DNA was performed on about 20-32 mg of unsorted bulk tissue. The sequencing input was tumor-adjacent normal liver tissue. These TCRs come from a woman aged 60-75 years with primary liver carcinoma and hepatitis B virus infection.

The V call is TRBV12-3 or TRBV12-4, the J call TRBJ2-5, with D maybe TRBD1 (5 bases). V was pared by 3 bases and J by 5 bases, with 13 bases between. There are 14 residues in the CDR3. In nucleotides, the CDR3 is TGTGCCAGCAGTTTTCGACAGATACAGGAGACCCAGTACTTC. Protein sequence: CASSFRQIQETQYF.

A remark on this clonotype: An end of the junction differs from the germline gene, which may be a read error. This chain joins TRBV11-2 and TRBJ2-1, with a weak D call TRBD2 (6 bases). The CDR3 sequence is 16 residues long. CDR1 SGHAT and CDR2 FQNNGV come from the germline V gene. CDR3 in amino acids: CASSLTSWGTYNEQLF. Here the CDR3 DNA reads TGTGCCAGCAGCTTAACTAGCTGGGGGACCTACAATGAGCAGCTCTTC.

Within the sample, this clonotype is medium-sized. At one boundary the junction diverges from the germline segment, which might be a read error. The rearrangement joins TRBV11-2 to TRBJ2-1; D possibly corresponds to TRBD1 (6 bases). CDR1 and CDR2 from the germline V gene are SGHAT and FQNNGV. The CDR3 is 15 residues long. This CDR3 reads CASSLGGGSNNEQFF. The CDR3 coding sequence is TGTGCCAGCAGCTTAGGTGGGGGCTCCAACAATGAGCAGTTCTTC.

This chain connects TRBV28 to TRBJ2-3, with D perhaps TRBD1 (6 bases). Germline values: CDR1 MDHEN, CDR2 SYDVKM. The CDR3 loop spans 16 amino acids. V shed 10 bases and J shed 0 bases, with 20 bases lying between them. The CDR3 here is CANSNQGTASTDTQYF. CDR3 sequence (DNA): TGTGCCAACAGCAACCAGGGGACGGCTAGCACAGATACGCAGTATTTT.

Comment on this clonotype: A read error may produce the germline difference seen at one junction end. The chain is built from TRBV7-8 and TRBJ2-1; TRBD2 matches 12 bases. The CDR3 is made up of 16 amino acids. Germline values: CDR1 SGHVS, CDR2 FQNEAQ. The CDR3 nucleotides read TGTGTCAGCAGCTTAGGACTAGCGGGATCCTGGGATGAGCAGTTCTTC. This codes for CVSSLGLAGSWDEQFF.

V is TRBV28 and J is TRBJ2-1; 11 nucleotides line up with TRBD2. CDR3 length: 13 residues. Germline V gene data show CDR1 as MDHEN and CDR2 as SYDVKM. Trimming cost V 6 bases and J 9 bases; bases outside gene matches: 4. CDR3 region: CASRLGTSGEQFF. The CDR3 DNA sequence: TGTGCCAGCAGACTGGGGACTAGCGGTGAGCAGTTCTTC.

A note on this clonotype: Possible read error: a much larger clone is one base away. CDR3 loop: CASPITQGTNSSLHF. The DNA of the CDR3 is TGTGCCAGCCCCATCACCCAGGGGACTAATTCATCCCTCCACTTT. The chain has TRBV11-2 and TRBJ1-6, with D perhaps TRBD1 (6 bases). Germline CDR1 SGHAT, CDR2 FQNNGV. The CDR3 spans 15 residues.

Concerning this clonotype: The missing conserved phenylalanine or tryptophan at the end of this CDR3 makes a read error likely. The chain employs TRBV5-1 and TRBJ2-5; TRBD2 is a possible D gene (6 bases). Germline V gene data show CDR1 as SGHRS and CDR2 as YFSETQ. This CDR3 is 13 amino acids long. The CDR3 loop reads CVSSLQAGETQYL. Written as DNA, the CDR3 is TGCGTCAGCAGCCTCCAAGCGGGAGAGACCCAGTACCTC.

Many counts were recorded for this clonotype. The V gene is TRBV6-5, the J gene TRBJ1-4; no clear D. Germline CDR1 and CDR2: MNHEY and SVGAGI. Deletions cut 2 bases from V and 0 bases from J, with 7 bases between. CDR3 size: 15 residues. The CDR3 region is CASSYGVATNEKLFF. The CDR3 nucleotides are TGTGCCAGCAGTTACGGGGTTGCAACTAATGAAAAACTGTTTTTT.

The chain joins TRBV11-2 to TRBJ2-7; D call uncertain. Germline lookup yields CDR1 SGHAT and CDR2 FQNNGV. This CDR3 comprises 14 residues. Between the trimmed V and J ends, which lost 9 bases and 8 bases, there was a span of 23 bases. The CDR3 nucleotides are TGTGCCAGAAGCCTCAGCTCCGCCGGGCGCAAGCAGTACTTC. As protein: CARSLSSAGRKQYF.

Comments on this clonotype: A much larger clone differs by one base, so this may be a read error. This rearrangement joins TRBV7-9 to TRBJ2-1; 11 bases agree with TRBD1. Germline assignment: CDR1 SEHNR and CDR2 FQNEAQ (reference sequence). The CDR3 is 14 amino acids. CDR3 amino acids: CTSSPGTGGAEQFF. Written as DNA, the CDR3 is TGTACCAGCAGCCCCGGGACAGGGGGTGCGGAGCAGTTCTTC.